This TCR beta chain appears in the sequencing data of a study of CD8+CD57+ T cells in acquired aplastic anemia. Study details: DNA recovered from sorted CD4+ and CD8+ cells had a mean of approximately 3.5 ug. Healthy donors gave 11 million or so reads on average for CD4+ cells. General study points: Patients and controls were found to share twenty-nine CD8+ CDR3 sequences.

A note on this clonotype: Antigen: not known.

Trimming took 6 bases from V and 7 from J; bases not matched to a gene: 8. The CDR3 runs 14 residues. Germline loops: CDR1 SGHTA, CDR2 FQGTGA. TCR beta VDJ combinations and CDR3 sequences were profiled from genomic DNA. Using its own MiXCR run on the reads, TCRdb lists one record per CDR3 protein. The data hold 400,000 to 450,000 distinct CDR3 sequences, with just under 70% observed a single time. This receptor was identified in a human donor in good health, serving as a control. The chain combines TRBV7-3 with TRBJ2-2; TRBD2 matches 7 bases. Input material: sorted CD4+, CD8+, or CD8+CD57+ T cells (not recorded which) from PBMCs. CDR3 loop: CASRELASGGELFF. As DNA, the CDR3 is TGTGCCAGCAGGGAACTAGCGTCCGGCGGGGAGCTGTTTTTT.